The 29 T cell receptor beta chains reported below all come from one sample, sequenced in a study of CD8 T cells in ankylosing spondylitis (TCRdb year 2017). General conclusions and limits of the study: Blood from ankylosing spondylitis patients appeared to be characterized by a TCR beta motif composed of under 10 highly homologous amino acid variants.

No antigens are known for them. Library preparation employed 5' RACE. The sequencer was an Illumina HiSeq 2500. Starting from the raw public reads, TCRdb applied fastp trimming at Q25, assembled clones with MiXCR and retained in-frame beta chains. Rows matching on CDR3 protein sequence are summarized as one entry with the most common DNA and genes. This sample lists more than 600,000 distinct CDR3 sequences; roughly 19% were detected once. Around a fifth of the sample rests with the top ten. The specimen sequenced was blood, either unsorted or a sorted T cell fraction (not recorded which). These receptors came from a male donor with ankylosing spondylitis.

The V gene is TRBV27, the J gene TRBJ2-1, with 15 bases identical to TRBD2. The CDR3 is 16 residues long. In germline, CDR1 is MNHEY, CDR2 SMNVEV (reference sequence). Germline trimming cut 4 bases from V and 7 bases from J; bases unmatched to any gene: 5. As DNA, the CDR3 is TGTGCCAGCAGTTGGACTAGCGGGGGGGCAAATAATGAGCAGTTCTTC. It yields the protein CASSWTSGGANNEQFF.

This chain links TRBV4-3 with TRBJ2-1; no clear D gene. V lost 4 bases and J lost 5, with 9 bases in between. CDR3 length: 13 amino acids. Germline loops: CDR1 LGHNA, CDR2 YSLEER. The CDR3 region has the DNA TGCGCCAGCAGCCCACGGATGGACAATGAGCAGTTCTTC. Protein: CASSPRMDNEQFF.

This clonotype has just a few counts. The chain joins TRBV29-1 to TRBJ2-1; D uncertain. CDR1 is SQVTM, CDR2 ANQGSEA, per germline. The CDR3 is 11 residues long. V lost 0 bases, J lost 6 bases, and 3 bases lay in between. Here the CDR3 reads CSVEEINEQFF. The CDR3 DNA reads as TGCAGCGTTGAAGAGATCAATGAGCAGTTCTTC.

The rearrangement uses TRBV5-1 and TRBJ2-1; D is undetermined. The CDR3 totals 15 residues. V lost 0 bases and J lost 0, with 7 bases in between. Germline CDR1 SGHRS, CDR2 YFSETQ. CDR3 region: CASSLVDSSYNEQFF. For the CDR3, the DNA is TGCGCCAGCAGCTTGGTCGATAGCTCCTACAATGAGCAGTTCTTC.

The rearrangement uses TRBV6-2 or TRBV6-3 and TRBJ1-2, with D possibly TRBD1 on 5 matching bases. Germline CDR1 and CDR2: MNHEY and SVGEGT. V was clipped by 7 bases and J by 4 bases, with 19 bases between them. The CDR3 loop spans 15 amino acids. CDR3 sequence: CASTPGAGFVYGYTF. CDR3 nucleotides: TGTGCCAGCACCCCCGGGGCGGGGTTCGTCTATGGCTACACCTTC.

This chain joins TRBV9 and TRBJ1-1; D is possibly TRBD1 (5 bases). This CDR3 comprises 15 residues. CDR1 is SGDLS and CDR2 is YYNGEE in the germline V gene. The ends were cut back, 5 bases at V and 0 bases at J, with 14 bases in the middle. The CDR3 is CASSIRGDLNTEAFF. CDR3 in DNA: TGTGCCAGCAGTATTAGAGGGGACCTGAACACTGAAGCTTTCTTT.

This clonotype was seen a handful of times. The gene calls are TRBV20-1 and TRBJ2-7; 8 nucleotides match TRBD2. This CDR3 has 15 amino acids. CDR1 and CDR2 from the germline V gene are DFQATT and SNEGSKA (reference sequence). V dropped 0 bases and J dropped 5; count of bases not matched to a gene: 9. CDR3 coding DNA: TGCAGTGCTAGAGATCCACATGGGACTAGAAACGAGCAGTACTTC. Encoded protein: CSARDPHGTRNEQYF.

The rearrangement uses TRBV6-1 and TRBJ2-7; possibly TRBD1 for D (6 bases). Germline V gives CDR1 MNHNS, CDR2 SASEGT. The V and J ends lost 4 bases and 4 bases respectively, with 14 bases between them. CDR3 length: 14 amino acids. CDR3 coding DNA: TGTGCCAGCAGTGGCCGGGACAAGTTATACGAGCAGTACTTC. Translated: CASSGRDKLYEQYF.

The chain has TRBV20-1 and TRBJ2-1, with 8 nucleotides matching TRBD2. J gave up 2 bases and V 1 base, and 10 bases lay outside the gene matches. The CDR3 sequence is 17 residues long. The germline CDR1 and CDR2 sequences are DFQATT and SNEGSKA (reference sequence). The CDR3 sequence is CSARVKTTGGAYNEQFF. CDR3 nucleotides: TGCAGTGCTAGAGTCAAGACTACCGGGGGGGCCTACAATGAGCAGTTCTTC.

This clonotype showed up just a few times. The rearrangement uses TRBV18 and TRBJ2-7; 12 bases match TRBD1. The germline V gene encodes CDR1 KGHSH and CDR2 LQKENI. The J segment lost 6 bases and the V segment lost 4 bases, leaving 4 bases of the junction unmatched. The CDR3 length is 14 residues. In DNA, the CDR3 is TGTGCCAGCTCACTGGGGACAGGGGGCCGCGAGCAGTACTTC. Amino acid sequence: CASSLGTGGREQYF.

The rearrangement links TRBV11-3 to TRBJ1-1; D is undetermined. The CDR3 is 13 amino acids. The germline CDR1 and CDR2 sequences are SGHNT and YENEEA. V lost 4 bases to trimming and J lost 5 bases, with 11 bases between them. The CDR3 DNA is TGTGCCAGCAGCTCGGGGAGTTGGACTGAAGCTTTCTTT. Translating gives CASSSGSWTEAFF.

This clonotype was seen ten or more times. The CDR3 spells CSVDGMTGENYGYTF. The CDR3 nucleotides are TGCAGCGTTGATGGGATGACAGGGGAAAACTATGGCTACACCTTC. The V gene is TRBV29-1, the J gene TRBJ1-2; TRBD1 aligns across 8 bases. Trimming at V came to 3 bases and at J to 2 bases, leaving 8 bases not matched to a gene. CDR1 is SQVTM and CDR2 is ANQGSEA in the germline V gene. The length of the CDR3 is 15 residues.

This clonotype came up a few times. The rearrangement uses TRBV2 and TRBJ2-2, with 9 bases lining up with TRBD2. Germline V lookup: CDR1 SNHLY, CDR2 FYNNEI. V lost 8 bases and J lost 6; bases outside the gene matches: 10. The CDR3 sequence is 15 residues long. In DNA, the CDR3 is TGTGCCAGCCGGAGGGTTAGCGGGAGTCCCGGGGAGCTGTTTTTT. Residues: CASRRVSGSPGELFF.

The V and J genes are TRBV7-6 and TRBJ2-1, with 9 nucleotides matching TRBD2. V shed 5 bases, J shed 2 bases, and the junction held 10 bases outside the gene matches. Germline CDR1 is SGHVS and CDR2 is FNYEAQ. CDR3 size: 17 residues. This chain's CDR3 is CASSRSGGRETYNEQFF. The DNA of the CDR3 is TGTGCCAGCAGCCGCTCGGGCGGGAGGGAAACCTACAATGAGCAGTTCTTC.

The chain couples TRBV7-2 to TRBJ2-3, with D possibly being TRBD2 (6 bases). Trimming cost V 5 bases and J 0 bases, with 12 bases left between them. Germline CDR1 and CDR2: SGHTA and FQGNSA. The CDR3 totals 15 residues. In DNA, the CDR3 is TGTGCCAGCAGCATGGGACTGACTAGCACAGATACGCAGTATTTT. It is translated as CASSMGLTSTDTQYF.

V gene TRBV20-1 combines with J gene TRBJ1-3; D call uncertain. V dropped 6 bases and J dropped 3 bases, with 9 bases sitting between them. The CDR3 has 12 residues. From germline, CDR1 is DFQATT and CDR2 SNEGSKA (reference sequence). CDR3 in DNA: TGCAGTGCCAGCGGGCATGGAAACACCATATATTTT. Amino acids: CSASGHGNTIYF.

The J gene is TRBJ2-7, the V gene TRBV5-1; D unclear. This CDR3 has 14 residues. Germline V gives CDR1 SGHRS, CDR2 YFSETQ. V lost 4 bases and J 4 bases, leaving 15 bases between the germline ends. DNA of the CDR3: TGCGCCAGCAGCCTTGGGTCAAACCCATACGAGCAGTACTTC. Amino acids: CASSLGSNPYEQYF.

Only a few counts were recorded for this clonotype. CDR3 nucleotides: TGTGCCAGCATGGGGACTAGCGAAGGCAATGAGCAGTTCTTC. This sequence encodes CASMGTSEGNEQFF. The chain combines TRBV6-2 or TRBV6-3 with TRBJ2-1; 10 bases agree with TRBD2. The trim removed 7 bases at V and 6 bases at J, leaving 6 bases unmatched. CDR1 MNHEY and CDR2 SVGEGT come from the germline V gene. The CDR3 totals 14 residues.

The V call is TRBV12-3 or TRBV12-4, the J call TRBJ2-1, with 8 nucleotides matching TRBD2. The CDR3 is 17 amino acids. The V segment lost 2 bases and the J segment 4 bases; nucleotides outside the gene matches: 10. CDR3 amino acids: CASSLLRPSGRYNEQFF. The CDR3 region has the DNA TGTGCCAGCAGTTTATTGCGTCCCAGCGGGAGATACAATGAGCAGTTCTTC.

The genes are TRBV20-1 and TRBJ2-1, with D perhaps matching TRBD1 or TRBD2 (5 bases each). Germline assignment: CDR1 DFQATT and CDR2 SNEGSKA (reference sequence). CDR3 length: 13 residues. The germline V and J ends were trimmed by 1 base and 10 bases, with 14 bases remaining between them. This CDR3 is CSARGDPVREQFF. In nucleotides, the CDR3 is TGCAGTGCTAGAGGGGACCCCGTCCGGGAGCAGTTCTTC.

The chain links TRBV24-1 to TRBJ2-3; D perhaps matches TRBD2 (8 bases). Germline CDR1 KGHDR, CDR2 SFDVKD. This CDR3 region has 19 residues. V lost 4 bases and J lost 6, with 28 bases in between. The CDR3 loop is CATSDPTPHRGLGQDTQYF. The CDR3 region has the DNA TGTGCCACCAGTGACCCAACCCCCCACAGGGGACTAGGACAGGATACGCAGTATTTT.

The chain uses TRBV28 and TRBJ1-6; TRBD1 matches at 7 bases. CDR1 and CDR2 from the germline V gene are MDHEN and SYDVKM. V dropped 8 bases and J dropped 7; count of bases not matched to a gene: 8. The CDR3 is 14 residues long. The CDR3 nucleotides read TGTGCCAGCGTCCACCAGGGGGAAAATTCACCCCTCCACTTT. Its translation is CASVHQGENSPLHF.

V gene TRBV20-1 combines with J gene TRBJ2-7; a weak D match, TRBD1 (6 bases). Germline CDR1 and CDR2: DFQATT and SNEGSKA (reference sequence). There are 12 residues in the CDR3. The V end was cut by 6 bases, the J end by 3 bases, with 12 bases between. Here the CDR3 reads CSADWTDYEQYF. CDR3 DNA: TGCAGTGCCGACTGGACAGACTACGAGCAGTACTTC.

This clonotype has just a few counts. The CDR3 loop reads CASSLSSGRGGDTQYF. The CDR3 nucleotides read TGCGCCAGCAGCCTTTCGAGCGGGAGGGGAGGGGATACGCAGTATTTT. The chain joins TRBV4-3 to TRBJ2-3, with 10 bases lining up with TRBD2. Germline CDR1 is LGHNA and CDR2 is YSLEER. With V trimmed by 4 bases and J by 6 bases, 10 bases remained unmatched. The CDR3 is 16 amino acids.

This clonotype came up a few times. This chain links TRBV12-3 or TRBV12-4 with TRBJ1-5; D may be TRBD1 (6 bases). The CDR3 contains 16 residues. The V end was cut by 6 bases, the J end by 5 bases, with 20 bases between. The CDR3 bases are TGTGCCAGCAGGAGGGGGGGACCCCCGTCTGATCAGCCCCAGCATTTT. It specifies CASRRGGPPSDQPQHF.

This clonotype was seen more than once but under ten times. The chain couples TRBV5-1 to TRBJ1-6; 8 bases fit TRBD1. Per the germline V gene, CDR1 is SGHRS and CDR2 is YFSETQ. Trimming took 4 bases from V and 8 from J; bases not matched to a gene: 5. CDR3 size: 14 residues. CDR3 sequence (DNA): TGCGCCAGCAGCCCCGACAGGGGAGATTCACCCCTCCACTTT. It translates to CASSPDRGDSPLHF.

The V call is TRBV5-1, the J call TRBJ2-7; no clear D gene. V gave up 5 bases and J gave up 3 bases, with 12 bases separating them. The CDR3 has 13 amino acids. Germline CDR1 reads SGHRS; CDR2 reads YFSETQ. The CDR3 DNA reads TGCGCCAGCAGGTATTCGGTGGACTACGAGCAGTACTTC. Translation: CASRYSVDYEQYF.

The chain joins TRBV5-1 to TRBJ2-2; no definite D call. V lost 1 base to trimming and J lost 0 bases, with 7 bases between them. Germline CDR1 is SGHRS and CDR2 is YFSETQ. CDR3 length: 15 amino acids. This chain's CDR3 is CASSLYTPNTGELFF. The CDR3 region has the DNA TGCGCCAGCAGCTTGTACACCCCGAACACCGGGGAGCTGTTTTTT.

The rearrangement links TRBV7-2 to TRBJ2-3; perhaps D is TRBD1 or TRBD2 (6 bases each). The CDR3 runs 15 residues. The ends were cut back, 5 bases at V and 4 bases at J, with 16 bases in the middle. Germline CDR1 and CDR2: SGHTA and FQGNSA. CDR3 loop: CASSPLGGRADTQYF. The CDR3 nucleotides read TGTGCCAGCAGCCCCCTGGGGGGCAGGGCAGATACGCAGTATTTT.